This record looks at one T cell receptor beta chain sequence and its context. The data are from a study of T cell responses to AZD1222 COVID-19 vaccine. Here immunoSEQ multiplex PCR was the method, and the copy in TCRdb shows in-frame clones only, minus some. The repertoire includes 150,000 or so clones, about 87% of them detected once, and approximately 4% sits in the top ten. The source of this sequence is an adult who received the MenACWY meningococcal vaccine as a control. The sample in question was peripheral blood, obtained 28 days after the second dose of the MenACWY control vaccine.

For the CDR3, the DNA is TGTGCCAGTAGTATAAGTATTGTGGGGTTGCGGGGTGAAAAACTGTTTTTT. Translating gives CASSISIVGLRGEKLFF. V usage is TRBV19 and J usage is TRBJ1-4; D gene unclear. The CDR3 has 17 residues. Per germline, CDR1 LNHDA and CDR2 SQIVND (reference sequence). Trimming cost V 2 bases and J 7 bases, with 20 bases left between them. The entire variable domain, with the rest obtained from reference TRBV19 and TRBJ1-4, is as follows: DGGITQSPKYLFRKEGQNVTLSCEQNLNHDAMYWYRQDPGQGLRLIYYSQIVNDFQKGDIAEGYSVSREKKESFPLTVTSAQKNPTAFYLCASSISIVGLRGEKLFFGSGTQLSVL.